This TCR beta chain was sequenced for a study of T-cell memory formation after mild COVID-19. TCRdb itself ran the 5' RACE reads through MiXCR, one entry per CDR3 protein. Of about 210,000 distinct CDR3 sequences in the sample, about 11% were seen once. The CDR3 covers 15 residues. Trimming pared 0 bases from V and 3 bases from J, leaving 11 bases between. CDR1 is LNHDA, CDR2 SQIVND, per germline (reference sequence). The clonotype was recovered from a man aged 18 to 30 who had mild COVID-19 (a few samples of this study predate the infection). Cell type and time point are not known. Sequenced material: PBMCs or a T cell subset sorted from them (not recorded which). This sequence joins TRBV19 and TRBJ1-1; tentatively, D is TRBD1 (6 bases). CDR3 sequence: CASSIEDSGYTEAFF. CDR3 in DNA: TGTGCCAGTAGTATAGAGGACAGTGGGTACACTGAAGCTTTCTTT. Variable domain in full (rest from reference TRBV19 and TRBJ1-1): DGGITQSPKYLFRKEGQNVTLSCEQNLNHDAMYWYRQDPGQGLRLIYYSQIVNDFQKGDIAEGYSVSREKKESFPLTVTSAQKNPTAFYLCASSIEDSGYTEAFFGQGTRLTVV.